What follows describes a single TCR beta chain. The source of the sample is a study of control samples from healthy donors and cancer patients. Germline V lookup: CDR1 MNHEY, CDR2 SMNVEV (reference sequence). V dropped 2 bases and J dropped 4 bases, with 9 bases sitting between them. The CDR3 spans 13 residues. This table comes from immunoSEQ multiplex PCR, and its TCRdb copy is limited to in-frame clones, with some not included. In the table there are 150,000 to 200,000 clones, 90% of which are singletons. The chain couples TRBV27 to TRBJ2-7; no reliable D call. The sequenced sample consisted of blood. The clonotype comes from a woman aged 45-65 years in good health. CDR3 in DNA: TGTGCCAGCAGTTTAAAAGTAACTTACGAGCAGTACTTC. It is translated as CASSLKVTYEQYF.